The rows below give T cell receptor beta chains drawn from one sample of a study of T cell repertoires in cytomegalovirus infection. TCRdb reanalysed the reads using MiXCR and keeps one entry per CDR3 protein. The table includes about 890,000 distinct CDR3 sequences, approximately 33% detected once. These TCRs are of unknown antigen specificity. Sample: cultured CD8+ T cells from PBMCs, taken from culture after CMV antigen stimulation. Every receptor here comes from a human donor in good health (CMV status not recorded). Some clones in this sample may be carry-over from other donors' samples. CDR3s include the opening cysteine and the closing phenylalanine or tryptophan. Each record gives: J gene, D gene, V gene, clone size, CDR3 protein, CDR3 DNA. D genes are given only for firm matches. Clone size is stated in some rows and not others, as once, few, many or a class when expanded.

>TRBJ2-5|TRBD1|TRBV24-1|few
CATSDRVQETQYF
TGTGCCACTTCTGACAGGGTCCAAGAGACCCAGTACTTC
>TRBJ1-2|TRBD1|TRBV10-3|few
CAISGTGWDGYTF
TGTGCCATCAGTGGGACAGGGTGGGATGGCTACACCTTC
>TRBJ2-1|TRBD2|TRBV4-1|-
CASSQERLAGGYNEQFF
TGCGCCAGCAGCCAAGAAAGACTAGCGGGGGGATACAATGAGCAGTTCTTC
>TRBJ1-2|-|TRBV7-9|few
CASSPPPGPRLGYTF
TGTGCCAGCAGTCCTCCTCCGGGACCCAGACTGGGCTACACCTTC
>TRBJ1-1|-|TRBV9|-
CASSPAGLRLNTEAFF
TGTGCCAGCAGCCCGGCGGGACTGAGACTGAACACTGAAGCTTTCTTT
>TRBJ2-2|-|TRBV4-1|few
CASSGSDYTGELFF
TGCGCCAGCTCTGGATCCGATTACACCGGGGAGCTGTTTTTT
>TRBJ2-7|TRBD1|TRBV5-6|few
CASSFWTGAFYEQYF
TGTGCCAGCAGCTTTTGGACAGGGGCTTTCTACGAGCAGTACTTC
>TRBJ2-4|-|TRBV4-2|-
CASRDTGPKNIQYF
TGTGCCAGCAGGGATACAGGACCCAAAAACATTCAGTACTTC
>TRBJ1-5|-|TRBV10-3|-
CAISDFGPTQPQHF
TGTGCCATCAGTGACTTCGGTCCCACGCAGCCCCAGCATTTT
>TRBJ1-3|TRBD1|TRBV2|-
CASSGRPGGTNTIYF
TGTGCCAGCAGTGGTAGGCCAGGGGGCACAAACACCATATATTTT
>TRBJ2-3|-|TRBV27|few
CASSPDIWTQYF
TGTGCCAGCAGCCCCGACATCTGGACGCAGTATTTT
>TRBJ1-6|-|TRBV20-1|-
CSARDPTEDNSPLHF
TGCAGTGCTAGAGACCCGACGGAAGATAATTCACCCCTCCACTTT
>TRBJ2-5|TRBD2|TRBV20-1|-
CSARRTREWETQYF
TGCAGTGCTAGACGGACTAGAGAGTGGGAGACCCAGTACTTC
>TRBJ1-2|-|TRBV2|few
CASSPGLLNYGYTF
TGTGCCAGCAGTCCGGGACTTTTGAACTATGGCTACACCTTC
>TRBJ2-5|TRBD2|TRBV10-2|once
CVSSESKRGLQETQYF
TGCGTCAGCAGTGAGTCGAAGCGGGGGCTCCAAGAGACCCAGTACTTC
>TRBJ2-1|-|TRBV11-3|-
CASSVGGDFYNEQFF
TGTGCCAGCAGCGTGGGGGGCGACTTCTACAATGAGCAGTTCTTC
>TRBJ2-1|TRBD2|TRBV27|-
CASNLGGGGEQFF
TGTGCCAGCAACTTAGGCGGGGGGGGCGAGCAGTTCTTC
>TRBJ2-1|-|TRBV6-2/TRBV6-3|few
CASRAGPEQFF
TGTGCCAGCAGGGCGGGACCCGAGCAGTTCTTC
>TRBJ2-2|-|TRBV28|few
CASGLGETENTGELFF
TGTGCCAGCGGACTGGGGGAAACCGAGAACACCGGGGAGCTGTTTTTT
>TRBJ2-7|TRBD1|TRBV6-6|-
CASSPSMTGGHLEQYF
TGTGCCAGCAGTCCCTCCATGACAGGGGGGCATCTCGAGCAGTACTTC
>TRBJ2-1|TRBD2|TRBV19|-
CASSIGAGGPYNEQFF
TGTGCCAGTAGTATAGGGGCGGGGGGACCCTACAATGAGCAGTTCTTC
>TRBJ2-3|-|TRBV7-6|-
CASSLVWGTDTQYF
TGTGCCAGCTCGCTCGTCTGGGGCACAGATACGCAGTATTTT
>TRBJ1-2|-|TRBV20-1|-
CSAQFLYGYTF
TGCAGTGCCCAATTCCTCTATGGCTACACCTTC
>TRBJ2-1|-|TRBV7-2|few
CASSLARARKYNEQFF
TGTGCCAGCAGCCTGGCTAGGGCTAGGAAATACAATGAGCAGTTCTTC
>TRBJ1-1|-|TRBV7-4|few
CASSEGREGAFF
TGTGCCAGCTCCGAAGGGAGGGAGGGGGCTTTCTTT
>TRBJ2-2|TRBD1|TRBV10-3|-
CAISETGGVKTGELFF
TGTGCCATCAGTGAGACAGGGGGCGTGAAAACCGGGGAGCTGTTTTTT
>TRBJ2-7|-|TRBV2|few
CASSEGQLTYEQYF
TGTGCCAGCAGTGAAGGACAGCTAACCTACGAGCAGTACTTC
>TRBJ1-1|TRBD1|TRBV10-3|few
CAISWTGSTEAFF
TGTGCCATCAGCTGGACAGGGAGCACTGAAGCTTTCTTT
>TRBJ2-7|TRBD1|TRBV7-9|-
CASSHRDRRTYEQYF
TGTGCCAGCAGCCACCGGGACAGGCGTACCTACGAGCAGTACTTC
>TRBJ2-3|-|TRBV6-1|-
CASTLLGGRKVDTQYF
TGTGCCAGCACCCTGTTGGGCGGGCGGAAGGTAGATACGCAGTATTTT
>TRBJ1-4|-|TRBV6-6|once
CANSYIYQLATNEKLFF
TGTGCCAACAGTTACATCTACCAGCTTGCAACTAATGAAAAACTGTTTTTT